Detailed here is one T cell receptor (beta chain). Its antigen is currently unknown. One junction end does not reproduce the germline sequence, and a read error may be involved. The germline CDR1 and CDR2 sequences are MNHNS and SASEGT. CDR3 size: 14 residues. This sample is part of a study of response to subunit inactivated influenza vaccine. Findings and limits, study-wide: Few new T cells, the authors suggested, are recruited by each seasonal influenza vaccination.

TCRdb passed the RT-PCR reads through MiXCR, listing each CDR3 protein once. The sample carries fewer than 650,000 distinct CDR3 sequences, about an eighth recorded once. This material consisted of PBMCs from blood, taken about 6 weeks after vaccination. The TCR was taken from a man in his forties or fifties who received an inactivated influenza vaccine. The genes are TRBV6-1 and TRBJ2-7; 9 nucleotides match TRBD1. Here the CDR3 DNA reads TGTGCCAGCAGGGAAGGGACAGGGTGGCGCGAGCAGTACTTC. Residues: CASREGTGWREQYF.